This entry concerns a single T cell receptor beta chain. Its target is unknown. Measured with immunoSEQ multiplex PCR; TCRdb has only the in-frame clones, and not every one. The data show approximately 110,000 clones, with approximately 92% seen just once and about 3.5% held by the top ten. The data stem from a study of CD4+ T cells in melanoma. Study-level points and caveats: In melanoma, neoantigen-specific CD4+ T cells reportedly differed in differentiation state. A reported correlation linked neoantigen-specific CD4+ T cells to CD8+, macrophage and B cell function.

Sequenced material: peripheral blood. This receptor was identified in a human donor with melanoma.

The CDR3, as DNA: TGTGCCAGCAGCTTAGCTCGGAGCCAAGAGACCCAGTACTTC. Protein product: CASSLARSQETQYF. This chain joins TRBV7-2 and TRBJ2-5; D unclear. The germline CDR1 and CDR2 sequences are SGHTA and FQGNSA. V shed 0 bases and J shed 1 base, with 6 bases lying between them. The CDR3 contains 14 residues. The full variable domain, completed using reference TRBV7-2 and TRBJ2-5, is GAGVSQSPSNKVTEKGKDVELRCDPISGHTALYWYRQSLGQGLEFLIYFQGNSAPDKSGLPSDRFSAERTGGSVSTLTIQRTQQEDSAVYLCASSLARSQETQYFGPGTRLLVL.